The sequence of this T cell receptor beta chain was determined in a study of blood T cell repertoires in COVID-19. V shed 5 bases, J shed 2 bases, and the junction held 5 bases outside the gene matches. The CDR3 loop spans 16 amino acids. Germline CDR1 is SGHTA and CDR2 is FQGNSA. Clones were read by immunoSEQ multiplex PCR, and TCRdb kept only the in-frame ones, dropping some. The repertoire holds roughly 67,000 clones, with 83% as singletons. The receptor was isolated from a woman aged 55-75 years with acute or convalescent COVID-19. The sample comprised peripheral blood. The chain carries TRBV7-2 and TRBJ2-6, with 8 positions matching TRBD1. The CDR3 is CASSPDREAGANVLTF. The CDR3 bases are TGTGCCAGCAGCCCGGACAGGGAGGCTGGGGCCAACGTCCTGACTTTC. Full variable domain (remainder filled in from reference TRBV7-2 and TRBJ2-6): GAGVSQSPSNKVTEKGKDVELRCDPISGHTALYWYRQSLGQGLEFLIYFQGNSAPDKSGLPSDRFSAERTGGSVSTLTIQRTQQEDSAVYLCASSPDREAGANVLTFGAGSRLTVL.